This record concerns one T cell receptor (beta chain) sequence. J gave up 6 bases and V 2 bases, and 6 bases lay outside the gene matches. Germline V gene lookup returns CDR1 MNHNY and CDR2 SVGAGI (reference sequence). The CDR3 has 16 residues. These data come from a study of T-cell memory formation after mild COVID-19. TCRdb reprocessed the 5' RACE reads via MiXCR and lists one record per CDR3 protein. In the table there are over 120,000 distinct CDR3 sequences, under 30% of which are singletons. The J gene is TRBJ2-3, the V gene TRBV6-6, with 12 bases identical to TRBD2. The sequenced sample was PBMCs or a T cell subset sorted from them (not recorded which). This clonotype was obtained from an adult woman who had mild COVID-19 (a few samples of this study predate the infection). Cell type and time point are not known. The CDR3 sequence is CASSYLAGGPGDTQYF. The CDR3 DNA follows: TGTGCCAGCAGTTACCTAGCGGGAGGGCCGGGGGATACGCAGTATTTT.